One and the same sample provided the 25 T cell receptor beta chains below, sequenced in a study of blood T cell repertoires in COVID-19. The data were produced by immunoSEQ multiplex PCR, yet TCRdb's version contains in-frame clones alone and is incomplete. This table has approximately 500,000 clones, approximately 90% appearing once. Sequencing was carried out using PBMCs or T cells enriched from blood (not recorded which). The receptors were sampled from a woman aged 40 to 50 who had recovered from COVID-19.

The genes are TRBV5-4 and TRBJ1-1, with TRBD1 identical over 8 bases. The ends lost 2 bases at V and 8 bases at J; junction bases unmatched: 11. The CDR3 is made up of 15 amino acids. Germline V gene lookup returns CDR1 SGHNT and CDR2 YYREEE (reference sequence). CDR3 loop: CASSLQGGRIVEAFF. CDR3 nucleotides: TGTGCCAGCAGCTTACAGGGGGGGAGGATTGTAGAAGCTTTCTTT.

V and J are TRBV6-5 and TRBJ2-7; TRBD2 agrees at 11 bases. This CDR3 is 15 amino acids long. The J segment lost 3 bases and the V segment lost 6 bases, leaving 7 bases of the junction unmatched. The V gene's germline CDR1 is MNHEY and CDR2 SVGAGI. The CDR3 bases are TGTGCCAGCAGAACCGGGACTAGCGGCCTCTACGAGCAGTACTTC. Translated, it gives CASRTGTSGLYEQYF.

This chain links TRBV12-3 or TRBV12-4 with TRBJ2-7; 9 bases match TRBD2. The CDR3 spans 13 residues. V lost 6 bases, J lost 6 bases, and 6 bases stayed unmatched. In DNA, the CDR3 is TGTGCCAGCAGGGATAGCGGGAGTGTCGAGCAGTACTTC. This sequence encodes CASRDSGSVEQYF.

The CDR3 DNA is TGCAGCGTAAGAGGGTACTACGAGCAGTACTTC. Protein sequence: CSVRGYYEQYF. The chain carries TRBV29-1 and TRBJ2-7, with a tentative D call TRBD2 (5 bases). The V gene lost 6 bases and the J gene lost 3 bases, with 9 bases spanning the gap. The germline V gene encodes CDR1 SQVTM and CDR2 ANQGSEA. The CDR3 has 11 residues.

This clone turned up a few times. The CDR3 protein is CASSQRTVYSNQPQHF. The CDR3 DNA is TGTGCCAGCAGTCAAAGGACAGTTTATAGCAATCAGCCCCAGCATTTT. The chain employs TRBV28 and TRBJ1-5; D possibly corresponds to TRBD1 (6 bases). The germline V and J ends were trimmed by 5 bases and 0 bases, with 14 bases remaining between them. Germline loops: CDR1 MDHEN, CDR2 SYDVKM. The CDR3 has 16 amino acids.

The rearrangement joins TRBV20-1 to TRBJ2-3; D might be TRBD2 (6 bases). CDR1 and CDR2 from the germline V gene are DFQATT and SNEGSKA (reference sequence). The CDR3 totals 16 residues. Trimming cost V 3 bases and J 2 bases, with 18 bases left between them. DNA for the CDR3: TGCAGTGCTAGTCCCGGGACTCTTGCGCCCACAGATACGCAGTATTTT. Translation gives CSASPGTLAPTDTQYF.

The rearrangement joins TRBV6-5 to TRBJ2-5; 10 nucleotides agree with TRBD2. The CDR3 is 14 residues long. The J segment lost 2 bases and the V segment lost 6 bases, leaving 3 bases of the junction unmatched. The germline V gene encodes CDR1 MNHEY and CDR2 SVGAGI. CDR3 region: CASRKREGQETQYF. The CDR3 DNA follows: TGTGCCAGCAGGAAGCGGGAGGGACAAGAGACCCAGTACTTC.

The chain joins TRBV3-1 (or the pseudogene TRBV3-2) to TRBJ2-7, with TRBD2 matching 12 bases. Trimming removed 4 bases from V and 10 bases from J; junction bases left unmatched: 14. Germline V CDR1 and CDR2: LGHDT, YNNKEL (reference sequence). This CDR3 has 16 residues. As DNA, the CDR3 is TGTGCCAGCAGCCCCAACCCGGGACTAGCGGGTGAGATCCAGTACTTC. Encoded protein: CASSPNPGLAGEIQYF.

The chain joins TRBV30 to TRBJ1-1, with 8 nucleotides matching TRBD1. The CDR3 has 13 amino acids. The V and J ends lost 2 bases and 10 bases, in that order; junction bases with no gene match: 9. CDR1 is GTSNPN, CDR2 SVGIG, per germline (reference sequence). The CDR3 is CAWSIGAGGTAFF. CDR3 in DNA: TGTGCCTGGAGTATCGGCGCAGGGGGCACAGCTTTCTTT.

This chain joins TRBV27 and TRBJ2-3; possibly TRBD1 for D (7 bases). V dropped 6 bases and J dropped 1 base, with 8 bases sitting between them. CDR1 and CDR2 (germline): MNHEY, SMNVEV (reference sequence). The CDR3 contains 13 residues. The CDR3 DNA reads TGTGCCAGCAGCAGGGGGGGCACAGATACGCAGTATTTT. It encodes CASSRGGTDTQYF.

V is TRBV24-1 and J is TRBJ2-2, with TRBD2 identical over 7 bases. V dropped 4 bases and J dropped 0; count of bases not matched to a gene: 4. Germline CDR1 KGHDR, CDR2 SFDVKD. This CDR3 is 16 amino acids long. The CDR3 sequence: CATSEGGRANTGELFF. Written as DNA, the CDR3 is TGTGCCACCAGTGAGGGGGGGAGGGCGAACACCGGGGAGCTGTTTTTT.

The chain couples TRBV4-2 to TRBJ1-1; D possibly corresponds to TRBD1 (5 bases). This CDR3 region has 14 residues. The V and J ends lost 3 bases and 5 bases respectively, with 13 bases between them. Looked up from germline, CDR1 is LGHNA and CDR2 is YNFKEQ. Here the CDR3 reads CASSQRGSETEAFF. The CDR3 nucleotides read TGTGCCAGCAGCCAGCGGGGGTCGGAGACTGAAGCTTTCTTT.

The chain joins TRBV2 to TRBJ2-5, with D tentatively TRBD1 (5 bases). V was trimmed by 3 bases and J by 1 base, leaving 12 bases between them. Germline V gives CDR1 SNHLY, CDR2 FYNNEI. The CDR3 loop spans 15 amino acids. The CDR3 nucleotides read TGTGCCAGCAGTGATCCTTGGGGCCCCCAAGAGACCCAGTACTTC. This gives the protein CASSDPWGPQETQYF.

The J gene is TRBJ2-7, the V gene TRBV19, with D hard to call. There are 15 residues in the CDR3. The V end was cut by 1 base, the J end by 0 bases, with 10 bases between. Per the germline V gene, CDR1 is LNHDA and CDR2 is SQIVND (reference sequence). CDR3 DNA sequence: TGTGCCAGTAGTATAGGCGGTTTGGTCTCCTACGAGCAGTACTTC. Translation: CASSIGGLVSYEQYF. The variable domain in full, completed from reference TRBV19 and TRBJ2-7, reads DGGITQSPKYLFRKEGQNVTLSCEQNLNHDAMYWYRQDPGQGLRLIYYSQIVNDFQKGDIAEGYSVSREKKESFPLTVTSAQKNPTAFYLCASSIGGLVSYEQYFGPGTRLTVT.

CDR3 nucleotide sequence: TGTGCCAGCAGTATTAGGCGCCGGGACAATGAGCAGTTCTTC. It yields the protein CASSIRRRDNEQFF. This chain connects TRBV27 to TRBJ2-1; D is ambiguous. CDR3 size: 14 residues. CDR1 and CDR2 from the germline V gene are MNHEY and SMNVEV (reference sequence). V lost 5 bases and J 5 bases, leaving 13 bases between the germline ends.

CDR3 amino acids: CASKEFGDSGNTEAFF. DNA of the CDR3: TGTGCCAGCAAAGAATTCGGGGATTCAGGGAACACTGAAGCTTTCTTT. The rearrangement joins TRBV27 to TRBJ1-1, with D uncertain. CDR3 length equals 16 residues. Germline V CDR1 and CDR2: MNHEY, SMNVEV (reference sequence). V was shortened by 7 bases and J by 1 base, with 19 bases between the two germline ends.

The V gene is TRBV6-2 or TRBV6-3, the J gene TRBJ2-5; possible D gene TRBD1, 6 bases. Germline-derived CDR1 and CDR2 are MNHEY and SVGEGT. V lost 5 bases and J 2 bases, leaving 18 bases between the germline ends. The length of the CDR3 is 16 residues. This CDR3 reads CASSNPLDRKQETQYF. For the CDR3, the DNA is TGTGCCAGCAGTAACCCCCTCGACAGGAAACAAGAGACCCAGTACTTC.

The chain recombines TRBV19 with TRBJ1-2; no reliable D call. CDR1 and CDR2 (germline): LNHDA, SQIVND (reference sequence). This CDR3 is built from 16 residues. The V gene lost 7 bases and the J gene lost 2 bases, with 20 bases spanning the gap. The CDR3 DNA sequence: TGTGCCAGTATCCCCCATAAGAGCGTAAGGAACTATGGCTACACCTTC. Protein product: CASIPHKSVRNYGYTF.

This chain joins TRBV7-2 and TRBJ1-3, with TRBD1 identical over 10 bases. Germline values: CDR1 SGHTA, CDR2 FQGNSA. The CDR3 loop spans 17 amino acids. With 5 bases clipped from V and 3 bases from J, the junction kept 10 bases outside the gene matches. The CDR3 loop is CASSPSGTGAFGNTIYF. The CDR3 bases are TGTGCCAGCAGCCCTTCCGGGACAGGGGCCTTTGGAAACACCATATATTTT.

V gene TRBV3-1 (or the pseudogene TRBV3-2) combines with J gene TRBJ2-7, with 9 bases matching TRBD1. The CDR3 extends over 16 amino acids. V was pared by 0 bases and J by 7 bases, with 10 bases of the junction left unmatched. Germline-derived CDR1 and CDR2 are LGHDT and YNNKEL (reference sequence). As DNA, the CDR3 is TGTGCCAGCAGCCAAGATCTAGGACAGGGGTTCGGGGAGCAGTACTTC. This translates into CASSQDLGQGFGEQYF.

This clone was counted once. The rearrangement uses TRBV25-1 and TRBJ2-1; 10 positions agree with TRBD2. Germline V gene sequence: CDR1 MGHDK, CDR2 SYGVNS. Losses at the gene ends were 1 base for V and 9 bases for J; bases not matched to a gene: 9. This CDR3 is built from 16 residues. CDR3: CASSELLAGEGAEQFF. CDR3 DNA sequence: TGTGCCAGCAGTGAATTGCTAGCGGGAGAGGGCGCTGAGCAGTTCTTC.

The chain combines TRBV11-3 with TRBJ1-1; the match to TRBD1 covers 7 bases. The germline gives CDR1 SGHNT, CDR2 YENEEA. V lost 3 bases and J lost 5; bases outside the gene matches: 9. This CDR3 contains 15 residues. CDR3 amino acids: CASSLHPGGKTEAFF. DNA of the CDR3: TGTGCCAGCAGCTTGCATCCAGGGGGTAAGACTGAAGCTTTCTTT.

V usage is TRBV28 and J usage is TRBJ2-3, with 9 bases identical to TRBD1. CDR1 is MDHEN and CDR2 is SYDVKM in the germline V gene. The CDR3 is 14 amino acids. With V trimmed by 10 bases and J by 0 bases, 5 bases remained unmatched. This CDR3 is CATSTGGSTDTQYF. The CDR3, as DNA: TGTGCCACCTCGACAGGGGGAAGCACAGATACGCAGTATTTT.

This rearrangement joins TRBV7-9 to TRBJ2-7, with a tentative D call TRBD1 (5 bases). This CDR3 region has 11 residues. CDR1 and CDR2 (germline): SEHNR, FQNEAQ (reference sequence). V gave up 7 bases and J gave up 3 bases, with 7 bases separating them. CDR3 DNA sequence: TGTGCCAGCATGGGGCTCTACGAGCAGTACTTC. It translates to CASMGLYEQYF.

This chain joins TRBV11-2 and TRBJ1-4; D might be TRBD1 (5 bases). CDR1 and CDR2 (germline): SGHAT, FQNNGV. The CDR3 runs 16 residues. V dropped 4 bases and J dropped 7 bases, with 19 bases sitting between them. The CDR3: CASSSALGPRGEKLFF. Here the CDR3 DNA reads TGTGCCAGCAGCTCTGCTCTGGGGCCTAGGGGTGAAAAACTGTTTTTT. Based on the CDR3 plus reference TRBV11-2 and TRBJ1-4, the full variable domain is EAGVAQSPRYKIIEKRQSVAFWCNPISGHATLYWYQQILGQGPKLLIQFQNNGVVDDSQLPKDRFSAERLKGVDSTLKIQPAKLEDSAVYLCASSSALGPRGEKLFFGSGTQLSVL.